The T cell receptor beta chain described here comes from a study of T cells in Graves' hyperthyroidism and ophthalmopathy. Researchers took RNA transcripts and amplified the TCR beta CDR3 regions from them. Primed by the HTBI set, a first-round RT-PCR was run on the TCR CDR3. MiXCR, run by TCRdb on the multiplex PCR reads, gives a single entry per CDR3 protein. The table records around 200,000 distinct CDR3 sequences, about 18% of them present only once. CDR1 and CDR2 from the germline V gene are SGHAT and FQNNGV. This CDR3 spans 12 amino acids. J was trimmed by 11 bases and V by 4 bases; bases with no gene match: 5. This clonotype has ten or more counts. Its cognate antigen is unknown. Study-level findings and limits: The model predicted ophthalmopathy a median approximately seven months before onset. Peripheral blood also featured most of the thyroid clonotypes expanded above 0.001.

The sequencing sample was made of blood. The source is a man in his forties with Graves' hyperthyroidism. The chain couples TRBV11-2 to TRBJ2-1, with 7 bases fitting TRBD1. The CDR3 protein is CASSSTGEKQFF. CDR3 in DNA: TGTGCCAGCAGCTCTACAGGGGAGAAGCAGTTCTTC.